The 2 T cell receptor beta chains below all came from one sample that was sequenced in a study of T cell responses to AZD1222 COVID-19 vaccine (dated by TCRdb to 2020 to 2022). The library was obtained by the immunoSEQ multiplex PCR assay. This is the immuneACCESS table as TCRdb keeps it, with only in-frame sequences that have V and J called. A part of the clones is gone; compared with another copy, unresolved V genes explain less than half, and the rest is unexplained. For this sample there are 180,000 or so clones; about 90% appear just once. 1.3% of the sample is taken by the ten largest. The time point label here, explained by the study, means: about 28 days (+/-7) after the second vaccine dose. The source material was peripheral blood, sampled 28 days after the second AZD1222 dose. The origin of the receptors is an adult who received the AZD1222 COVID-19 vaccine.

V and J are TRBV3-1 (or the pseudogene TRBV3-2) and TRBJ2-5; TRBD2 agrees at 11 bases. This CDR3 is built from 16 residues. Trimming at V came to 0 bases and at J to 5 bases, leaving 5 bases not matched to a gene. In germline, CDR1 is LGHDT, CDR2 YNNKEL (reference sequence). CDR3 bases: TGTGCCAGCAGCCAAGATCCCAGACTAGCGGGGGAGACCCAGTACTTC. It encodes CASSQDPRLAGETQYF.

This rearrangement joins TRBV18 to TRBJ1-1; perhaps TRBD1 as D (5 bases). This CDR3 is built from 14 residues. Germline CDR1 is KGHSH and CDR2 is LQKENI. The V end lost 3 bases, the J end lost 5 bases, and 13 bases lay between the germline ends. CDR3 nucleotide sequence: TGTGCCAGCTCACCGAGGGACGTTGGGACTGAAGCTTTCTTT. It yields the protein CASSPRDVGTEAFF.